This T cell receptor beta chain is from a study of CD8+CD57+ T cells in acquired aplastic anemia. As for the study in general: Across the sorted CD4+ and CD8+ cells, DNA amounts averaged roughly 3 ug.

Study conclusions and caveats: Overlap between patients and controls comprised 25 to 35 CD8+ CDR3 sequences.

Only patients with CD8+CD57+ cell expansion on flow cytometry were chosen for sequencing. Diagnosis of severe acquired aplastic anemia applied to all patients. CDR3 and TCR beta VDJ profiling relied on a genomic DNA template. From the reads, TCRdb called clonotypes with MiXCR, one entry per CDR3 protein. The profile covers approximately 160,000 distinct CDR3 sequences, with over 40% appearing a single time and 2.5% to 4% taken by the ten largest. About this clonotype itself: As yet, its antigen is unknown.

The sequence derives from a human donor with aplastic anemia. The sequenced sample was sorted CD4+, CD8+, or CD8+CD57+ T cells (not recorded which) from PBMCs.

DNA of the CDR3: TGTGCCAGCAGTTACCTCCTGGGGACTAGCGGGAGGGTTTCGCCAGATACGCAGTATTTT. This encodes CASSYLLGTSGRVSPDTQYF. V usage is TRBV6-2 or TRBV6-3 and J usage is TRBJ2-3; 16 bases are shared with TRBD2. V was clipped by 2 bases and J by 4 bases; unmatched bases: 12. The CDR3 contains 20 residues. CDR1 is MNHEY, CDR2 SVGEGT, per germline.